Listed below are T cell receptor beta chains from one sample, sequenced in a study of cytomegalovirus exposure and HLA in healthy donors. Sequencing was performed with immunoSEQ multiplex PCR; in TCRdb, only in-frame clones are kept and a portion is missing. The listing records around 200,000 clones. What was sequenced was PBMCs. The receptors were gathered from a woman in her late teens or twenties in good health and CMV-seropositive. The CDR3 runs from the conserved cysteine through the conserved F or W. Fields, in order: J gene, V gene, D gene, CDR3 protein, CDR3 DNA. D genes are given only for firm matches.

J gene: TRBJ2-7; V gene: TRBV7-2; D gene: -; CDR3 protein: CASSSQRDYEQYF; CDR3 DNA: TGTGCCAGCAGTTCCCAGCGTGACTACGAGCAGTACTTC
J gene: TRBJ2-7; V gene: TRBV30; D gene: -; CDR3 protein: CAWSVRSEQGSGKAYEQYF; CDR3 DNA: TGTGCCTGGAGTGTGCGGTCGGAGCAGGGGTCCGGGAAAGCCTACGAGCAGTACTTC
J gene: TRBJ1-1; V gene: TRBV25-1; D gene: TRBD1; CDR3 protein: CASRHRGWAFF; CDR3 DNA: TGTGCCAGCAGGCACAGGGGGTGGGCTTTCTTT
J gene: TRBJ2-3; V gene: TRBV10-2; D gene: TRBD1; CDR3 protein: CASATTGEGTDTQYF; CDR3 DNA: TGCGCCAGTGCAACAACAGGGGAAGGCACAGATACGCAGTATTTT
J gene: TRBJ2-3; V gene: TRBV10-3; D gene: TRBD2; CDR3 protein: CAISAGGGDTDTQYF; CDR3 DNA: TGTGCCATCAGTGCTGGCGGGGGGGACACAGATACGCAGTATTTT
J gene: TRBJ2-3; V gene: TRBV30; D gene: TRBD1; CDR3 protein: CAWIPQGLWDTQYF; CDR3 DNA: TGTGCCTGGATACCACAGGGGTTGTGGGATACGCAGTATTTT
J gene: TRBJ2-7; V gene: TRBV7-9; D gene: -; CDR3 protein: CASSLNEAGPSYEQYF; CDR3 DNA: TGTGCCAGCAGCTTAAACGAGGCGGGGCCCTCCTACGAGCAGTACTTC
J gene: TRBJ2-5; V gene: TRBV5-4; D gene: TRBD2; CDR3 protein: CASSSMTSGGKETQYF; CDR3 DNA: TGTGCCAGCAGTTCGATGACTAGCGGGGGTAAAGAGACCCAGTACTTC
J gene: TRBJ2-5; V gene: TRBV19; D gene: TRBD2; CDR3 protein: CASSLAGGSAETQYF; CDR3 DNA: TGTGCCAGTAGTCTAGCGGGAGGCTCCGCGGAGACCCAGTACTTC
J gene: TRBJ2-7; V gene: TRBV27; D gene: TRBD1; CDR3 protein: CASKPGTGDYEQYF; CDR3 DNA: TGTGCCAGCAAACCCGGGACAGGGGACTACGAGCAGTACTTC
J gene: TRBJ2-2; V gene: TRBV4-3; D gene: -; CDR3 protein: CASSQPAAANTGELFF; CDR3 DNA: TGCGCCAGCAGCCAGCCGGCGGCCGCGAACACCGGGGAGCTGTTTTTT
J gene: TRBJ1-2; V gene: TRBV6-6; D gene: TRBD1; CDR3 protein: CASSPRDRANYGYTF; CDR3 DNA: TGTGCCAGCAGTCCTCGTGACAGGGCTAACTATGGCTACACCTTC
J gene: TRBJ2-3; V gene: TRBV7-3; D gene: -; CDR3 protein: CASSLNLGGITDTQYF; CDR3 DNA: TGTGCCAGCAGCTTAAATCTTGGAGGTATCACAGATACGCAGTATTTT
J gene: TRBJ1-2; V gene: TRBV18; D gene: -; CDR3 protein: CASSPQGDGYTF; CDR3 DNA: TGTGCCAGCTCACCACAGGGGGACGGCTACACCTTC
J gene: TRBJ2-1; V gene: TRBV27; D gene: TRBD1; CDR3 protein: CASSSGQENEQFF; CDR3 DNA: TGTGCCAGCAGTTCGGGACAGGAGAATGAGCAGTTCTTC
J gene: TRBJ2-1; V gene: TRBV5-4; D gene: TRBD2; CDR3 protein: CASSLAAGVSYNEQFF; CDR3 DNA: TGTGCCAGCAGCTTGGCTGCGGGAGTCTCCTACAATGAGCAGTTCTTC
J gene: TRBJ2-3; V gene: TRBV19; D gene: TRBD2; CDR3 protein: CASSTRGWLAGGSSTDTQYF; CDR3 DNA: TGTGCCAGTAGTACCCGCGGGTGGCTAGCGGGGGGTTCTAGCACAGATACGCAGTATTTT
J gene: TRBJ2-3; V gene: TRBV2; D gene: TRBD1; CDR3 protein: CASGGQGGTDTQYF; CDR3 DNA: TGTGCCAGCGGGGGACAGGGTGGGACAGATACGCAGTATTTT
J gene: TRBJ1-1; V gene: TRBV5-1; D gene: TRBD1; CDR3 protein: CASSTGQGAEAFF; CDR3 DNA: TGCGCCAGCAGCACCGGACAGGGCGCTGAAGCTTTCTTT
J gene: TRBJ2-3; V gene: TRBV10-3; D gene: TRBD2; CDR3 protein: CAIGSGGLADTQYF; CDR3 DNA: TGTGCCATCGGTAGCGGGGGGTTGGCAGATACGCAGTATTTT
J gene: TRBJ1-1; V gene: TRBV29-1; D gene: -; CDR3 protein: CSVVVGAGMNTEAFF; CDR3 DNA: TGCAGCGTTGTTGTGGGGGCTGGGATGAACACTGAAGCTTTCTTT
J gene: TRBJ1-5; V gene: TRBV19; D gene: TRBD1; CDR3 protein: CASAVGQGGNQPQHF; CDR3 DNA: TGTGCCAGCGCCGTGGGACAGGGGGGCAATCAGCCCCAGCATTTT
J gene: TRBJ1-1; V gene: TRBV11-3; D gene: TRBD1; CDR3 protein: CASSPGQGFTNEAFF; CDR3 DNA: TGTGCCAGCAGCCCCGGACAGGGTTTTACTAATGAAGCTTTCTTT
J gene: TRBJ2-3; V gene: TRBV27; D gene: -; CDR3 protein: CASSFASTDTQYF; CDR3 DNA: TGTGCCAGCAGTTTCGCGAGCACAGATACGCAGTATTTT
J gene: TRBJ2-3; V gene: TRBV4-1; D gene: TRBD2; CDR3 protein: CASSQGTSGRTDTQYF; CDR3 DNA: TGCGCCAGCAGCCAGGGGACTAGCGGACGCACAGATACGCAGTATTTT
J gene: TRBJ2-3; V gene: TRBV27; D gene: -; CDR3 protein: CASSSPSRGIGDTQYF; CDR3 DNA: TGTGCCAGCAGTTCCCCCTCTAGAGGTATAGGAGATACGCAGTATTTT
J gene: TRBJ1-5; V gene: TRBV15; D gene: -; CDR3 protein: CATSRDPPDQPQHF; CDR3 DNA: TGTGCCACCAGCAGAGATCCCCCGGATCAGCCCCAGCATTTT
J gene: TRBJ2-1; V gene: TRBV7-9; D gene: -; CDR3 protein: CASSSSRTDYNEQFF; CDR3 DNA: TGTGCCAGCAGCTCATCTCGGACTGACTACAATGAGCAGTTCTTC
J gene: TRBJ1-2; V gene: TRBV9; D gene: TRBD1; CDR3 protein: CASSAGQLYYGYTF; CDR3 DNA: TGTGCCAGCAGCGCGGGACAGTTGTACTATGGCTACACCTTC
J gene: TRBJ2-5; V gene: TRBV2; D gene: TRBD2; CDR3 protein: CASRRAGGHQETQYF; CDR3 DNA: TGTGCCAGCAGAAGAGCGGGGGGGCACCAAGAAACCCAGTACTTC